These 7 T cell receptor beta chains originate from one sample sequenced in a study of blood T cells in healthy people across ages. Then a second PCR, running roughly 6 to 11 cycles, was carried out with a sample-barcoded 5' primer and a J-beta primer mix. From the 5' RACE reads, TCRdb called clonotypes with MiXCR, one entry per CDR3 protein. Of 600,000 to 850,000 distinct CDR3 sequences in the sample, about 40% were seen once. Source material: blood. The receptors originated from a woman aged 55-75 years in good health.

The chain combines TRBV28 with TRBJ1-2; D uncertain. The CDR3 length is 15 residues. Looked up from germline, CDR1 is MDHEN and CDR2 is SYDVKM. The V end was cut by 8 bases, the J end by 0 bases, with 16 bases between. CDR3 in DNA: TGTGCCAGCGAAGAGGCACCACCTTCTAACTATGGCTACACCTTC. Residues: CASEEAPPSNYGYTF.

This chain joins TRBV20-1 and TRBJ2-7, with D possibly being TRBD2 (5 bases). The CDR3 is 13 residues long. Germline-derived CDR1 and CDR2 are DFQATT and SNEGSKA (reference sequence). V gave up 5 bases and J gave up 0 bases, with 11 bases separating them. The CDR3 nucleotides are TGCAGTGCTTGGAGGACTTTCTCCTACGAGCAGTACTTC. Translation gives CSAWRTFSYEQYF.

A word on this clonotype: One end of the junction is discordant with germline, which a read error may explain. The chain joins TRBV6-5 to TRBJ1-2; D is perhaps TRBD1 (5 bases). This CDR3 is 11 amino acids long. Germline CDR1 MNHEY, CDR2 SVGAGI. CDR3 in amino acids: CASKGNYVYTF. CDR3 nucleotides: TGTGCCAGCAAGGGGAACTATGTCTACACCTTC.

The chain has TRBV29-1 and TRBJ2-5; tentatively, D is TRBD1 (6 bases). The ends were cut back, 6 bases at V and 11 bases at J, with 19 bases in the middle. The germline CDR1 and CDR2 sequences are SQVTM and ANQGSEA. This CDR3 contains 12 residues. The CDR3 is CSVLWDIGRQYF. In DNA form, the CDR3 reads TGCAGCGTACTTTGGGACATCGGTCGTCAGTACTTC.

The chain links TRBV2 to TRBJ1-4; D not resolved. The CDR3 contains 11 residues. The ends were cut back, 6 bases at V and 11 bases at J, with 10 bases in the middle. Germline loops: CDR1 SNHLY, CDR2 FYNNEI. CDR3 in DNA: TGTGCCAGCAGCCAAACCCCGAAACTGTTTTTT. It translates to CASSQTPKLFF.

The genes are TRBV7-2 and TRBJ2-4; a possible D gene is TRBD2 (6 bases). The J call may be faulty, since TRBJ2-5 better matches the DNA end. CDR1 is SGHTA and CDR2 is FQGNSA in the germline V gene. The CDR3 totals 14 residues. DNA for the CDR3: TGTGCCAGCAGCTTGTTCGGGGAGGCAGAGACCCAGTACTTC. Translated: CASSLFGEAETQYF.

As concerns this clonotype: A much larger clone differs by one base, so this may be a read error. V and J are TRBV9 and TRBJ2-5, with TRBD2 identical over 10 bases. The J segment lost 11 bases and the V segment lost 4 bases, leaving 17 bases of the junction unmatched. CDR3 length equals 16 residues. CDR1 and CDR2 from the germline V gene are SGDLS and YYNGEE. The CDR3 spells CASSPHSGGARNEQYF. The CDR3 DNA follows: TGTGCCAGCAGCCCCCACAGCGGGGGGGCCCGGAATGAGCAGTACTTC.